This entry describes one T cell receptor (beta chain). Its cognate antigen is unknown. These data are taken from a study of cytomegalovirus exposure and HLA in healthy donors. The PCR made use of 60 Vbeta and 13 Jbeta primers. TCRdb's table, derived via immunoSEQ multiplex PCR, lists solely in-frame clones and lacks some. The table has approximately 150,000 clones, about 80% seen once. Study-level results: Indistinguishable V segments such as TRBV6-2 and TRBV6-3 were excluded. In a later analysis, DRB1 alleles had the most associated TCRs; HLA-C alleles the fewest.

This CDR3 contains 16 residues. The chain is built from TRBV21-1 and TRBJ2-7; the tabulated D call, TRBD1, remains unverified against the DNA. TRBV21-1 is marked as a pseudogene. The sequence derives from a woman aged 40 to 55 in good health and CMV-seronegative. Material for sequencing was PBMCs. CDR3 sequence (DNA): TGTGCCAGCAGCAATGAGGGGGCGCGATCCTCCTACGAGCAGTACTTC. Translated: CASSNEGARSSYEQYF.